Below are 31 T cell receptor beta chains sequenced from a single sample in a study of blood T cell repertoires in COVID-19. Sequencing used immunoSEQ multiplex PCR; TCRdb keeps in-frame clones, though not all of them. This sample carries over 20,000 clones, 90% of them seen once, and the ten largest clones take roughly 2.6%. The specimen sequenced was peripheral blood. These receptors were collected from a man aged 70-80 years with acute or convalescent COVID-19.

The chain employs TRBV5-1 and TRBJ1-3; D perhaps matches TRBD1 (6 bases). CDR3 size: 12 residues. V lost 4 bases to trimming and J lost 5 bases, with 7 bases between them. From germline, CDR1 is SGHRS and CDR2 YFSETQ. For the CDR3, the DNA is TGCGCCAGCAGCAGGGACAGAAACACCATATATTTT. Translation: CASSRDRNTIYF.

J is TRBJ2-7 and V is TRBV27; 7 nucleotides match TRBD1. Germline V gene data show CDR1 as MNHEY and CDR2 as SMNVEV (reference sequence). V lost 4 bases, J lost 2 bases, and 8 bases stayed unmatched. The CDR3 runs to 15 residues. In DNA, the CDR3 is TGTGCCAGCAGTTCCCTACAGGGGAATCCCTACGAGCAGTACTTC. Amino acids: CASSSLQGNPYEQYF.

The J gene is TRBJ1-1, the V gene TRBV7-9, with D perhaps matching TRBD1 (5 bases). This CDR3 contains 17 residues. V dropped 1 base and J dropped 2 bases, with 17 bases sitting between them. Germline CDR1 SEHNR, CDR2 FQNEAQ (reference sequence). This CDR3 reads CASSLVSQGRANTEAFF. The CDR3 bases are TGTGCCAGCAGCTTAGTAAGTCAGGGCAGAGCCAACACTGAAGCTTTCTTT.

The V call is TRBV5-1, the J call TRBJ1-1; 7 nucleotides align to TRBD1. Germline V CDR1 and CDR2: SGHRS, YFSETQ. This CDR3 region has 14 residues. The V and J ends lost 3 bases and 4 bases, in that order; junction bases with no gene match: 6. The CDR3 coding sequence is TGCGCCAGCAGCTCGCGACAGGGTAGCACTGAAGCTTTCTTT. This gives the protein CASSSRQGSTEAFF.

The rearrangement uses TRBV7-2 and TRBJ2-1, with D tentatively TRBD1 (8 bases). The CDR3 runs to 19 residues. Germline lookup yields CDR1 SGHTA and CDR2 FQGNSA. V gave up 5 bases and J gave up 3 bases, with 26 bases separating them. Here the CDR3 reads CASSLRQGMGLAVYNEQFF. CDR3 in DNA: TGTGCCAGCAGCCTCCGACAGGGGATGGGGCTAGCGGTCTACAATGAGCAGTTCTTC.

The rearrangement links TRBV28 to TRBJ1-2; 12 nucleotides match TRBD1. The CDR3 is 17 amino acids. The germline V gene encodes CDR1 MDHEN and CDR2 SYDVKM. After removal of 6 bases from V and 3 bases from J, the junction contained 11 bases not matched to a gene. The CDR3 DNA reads TGTGCCAGCAGCTCCGGGACAGGGGGCGAAATATACTATGGCTACACCTTC. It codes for CASSSGTGGEIYYGYTF.

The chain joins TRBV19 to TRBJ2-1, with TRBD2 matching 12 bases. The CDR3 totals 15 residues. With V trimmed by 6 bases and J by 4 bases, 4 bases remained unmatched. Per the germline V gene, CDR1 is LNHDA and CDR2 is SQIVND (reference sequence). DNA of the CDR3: TGTGCCAGTAGGGAACTAGCGGGGGGTTACAATGAGCAGTTCTTC. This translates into CASRELAGGYNEQFF.

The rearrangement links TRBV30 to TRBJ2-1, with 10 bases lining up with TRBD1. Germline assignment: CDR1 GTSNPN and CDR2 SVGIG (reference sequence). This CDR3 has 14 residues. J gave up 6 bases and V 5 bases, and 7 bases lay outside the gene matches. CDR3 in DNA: TGTGCCTGGGACCGGACAGGGGGTATCAATGAGCAGTTCTTC. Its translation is CAWDRTGGINEQFF. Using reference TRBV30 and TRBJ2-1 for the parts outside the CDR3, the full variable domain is SQTIHQWPATLVQPVGSPLSLECTVEGTSNPNLYWYRQAAGRGLQLLFYSVGIGQISSEVPQNLSASRPQDRQFILSSKKLLLSDSGFYLCAWDRTGGINEQFFGPGTRLTVL.

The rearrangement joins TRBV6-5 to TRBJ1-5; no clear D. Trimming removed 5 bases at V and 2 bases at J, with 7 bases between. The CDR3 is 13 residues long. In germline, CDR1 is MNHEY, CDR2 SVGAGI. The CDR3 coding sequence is TGTGCCAGCAGTCCCTGGCGCAATCAGCCCCAGCATTTT. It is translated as CASSPWRNQPQHF.

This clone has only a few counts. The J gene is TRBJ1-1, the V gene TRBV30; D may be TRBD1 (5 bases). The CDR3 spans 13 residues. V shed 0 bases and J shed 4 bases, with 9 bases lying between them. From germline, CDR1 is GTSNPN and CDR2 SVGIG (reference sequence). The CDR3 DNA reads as TGTGCCTGGAGTGTACAGGTGGCCACTGAAGCTTTCTTT. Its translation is CAWSVQVATEAFF.

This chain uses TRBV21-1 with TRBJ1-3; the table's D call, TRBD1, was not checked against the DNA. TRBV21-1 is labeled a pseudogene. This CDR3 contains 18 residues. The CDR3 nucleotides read TGTGCCAGCAGCAAAGTCGGAGACAGGGGAGGGACTGGAAACACCATATATTTT. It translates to CASSKVGDRGGTGNTIYF.

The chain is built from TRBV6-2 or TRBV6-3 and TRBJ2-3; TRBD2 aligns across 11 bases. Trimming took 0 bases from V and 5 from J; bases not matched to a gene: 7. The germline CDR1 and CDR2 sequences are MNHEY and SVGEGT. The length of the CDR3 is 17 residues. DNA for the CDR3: TGTGCCAGCAGTTACTCGCCTAGCGGGGGGTTTAGAGATACGCAGTATTTT. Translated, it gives CASSYSPSGGFRDTQYF.

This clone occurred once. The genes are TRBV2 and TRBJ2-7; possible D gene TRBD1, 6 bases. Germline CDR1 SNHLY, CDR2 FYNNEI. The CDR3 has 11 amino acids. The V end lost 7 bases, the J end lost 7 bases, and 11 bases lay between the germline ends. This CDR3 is CASTTGLEQYF. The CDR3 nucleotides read TGTGCCAGCACTACAGGGTTAGAGCAGTACTTC.

CDR3 nucleotides: TGTGCCAGCAGCTCGATACTAGCGGCCACAGATACGCAGTATTTT. It translates to CASSSILAATDTQYF. The chain employs TRBV11-2 and TRBJ2-3, with 8 bases aligning to TRBD2. The germline V gene encodes CDR1 SGHAT and CDR2 FQNNGV. J lost 2 bases, V lost 4 bases, and 5 bases had no gene match. The CDR3 runs 15 residues.

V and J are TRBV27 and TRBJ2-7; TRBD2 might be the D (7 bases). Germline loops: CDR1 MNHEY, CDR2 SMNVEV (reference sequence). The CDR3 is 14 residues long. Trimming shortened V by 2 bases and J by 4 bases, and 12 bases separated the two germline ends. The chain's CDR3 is CASSLMRGPYEQYF. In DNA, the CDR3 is TGTGCCAGCAGTTTAATGCGGGGGCCTTACGAGCAGTACTTC.

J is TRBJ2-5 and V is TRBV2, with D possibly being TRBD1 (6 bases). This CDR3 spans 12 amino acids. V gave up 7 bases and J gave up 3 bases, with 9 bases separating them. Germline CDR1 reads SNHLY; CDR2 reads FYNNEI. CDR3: CASNQGKETQYF. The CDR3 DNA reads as TGTGCCAGCAACCAGGGGAAAGAGACCCAGTACTTC.

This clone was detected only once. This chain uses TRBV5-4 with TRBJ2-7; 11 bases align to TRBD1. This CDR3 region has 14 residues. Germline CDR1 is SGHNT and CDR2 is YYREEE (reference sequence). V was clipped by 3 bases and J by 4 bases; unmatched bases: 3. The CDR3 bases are TGTGCCAGCAGCTCGGACAGGGGGCAGTACGAGCAGTACTTC. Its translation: CASSSDRGQYEQYF.

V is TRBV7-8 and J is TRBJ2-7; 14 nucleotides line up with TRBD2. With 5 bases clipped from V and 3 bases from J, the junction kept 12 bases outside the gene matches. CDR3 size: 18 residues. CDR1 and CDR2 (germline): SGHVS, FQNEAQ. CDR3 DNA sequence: TGTGCCAGCAGCACACCCCGGACTAGCGGGGGGCGCTTCTACGAGCAGTACTTC. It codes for CASSTPRTSGGRFYEQYF.

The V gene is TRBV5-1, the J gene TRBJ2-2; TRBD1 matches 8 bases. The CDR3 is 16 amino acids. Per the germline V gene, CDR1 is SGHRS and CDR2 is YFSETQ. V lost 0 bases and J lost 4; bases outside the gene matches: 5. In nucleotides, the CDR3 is TGCGCCAGCAGCTTGGTAGGACAGGGAACCACCGGGGAGCTGTTTTTT. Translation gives CASSLVGQGTTGELFF.

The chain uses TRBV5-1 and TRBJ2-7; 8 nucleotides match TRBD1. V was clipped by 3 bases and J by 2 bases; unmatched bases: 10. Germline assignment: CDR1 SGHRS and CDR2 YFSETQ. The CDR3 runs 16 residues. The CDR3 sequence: CASSSNTGGIAYEQYF. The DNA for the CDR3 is TGCGCCAGCAGCTCAAACACAGGGGGTATAGCCTACGAGCAGTACTTC.

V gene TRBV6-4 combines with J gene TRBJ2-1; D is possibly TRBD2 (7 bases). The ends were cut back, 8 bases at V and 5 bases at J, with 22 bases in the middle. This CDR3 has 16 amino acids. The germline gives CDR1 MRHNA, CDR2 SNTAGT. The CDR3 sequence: CASRHHRAGEDNEQFF. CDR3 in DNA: TGTGCCAGCCGACACCACAGGGCGGGGGAGGACAATGAGCAGTTCTTC.

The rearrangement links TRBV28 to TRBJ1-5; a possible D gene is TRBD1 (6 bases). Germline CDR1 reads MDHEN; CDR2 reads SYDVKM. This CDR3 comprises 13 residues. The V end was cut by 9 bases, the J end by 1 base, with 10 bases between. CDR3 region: CASHTGSNQPQHF. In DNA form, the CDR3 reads TGTGCCAGTCACACAGGGAGCAATCAGCCCCAGCATTTT.

This CDR3 is CASSRTGAFGYTF. Written as DNA, the CDR3 is TGTGCCAGCAGTAGGACAGGGGCGTTTGGCTACACCTTC. V gene TRBV27 combines with J gene TRBJ1-2, with TRBD1 matching over 9 bases. CDR1 and CDR2 (germline): MNHEY, SMNVEV (reference sequence). The V gene end was trimmed by 5 bases and the J gene end by 7 bases; junction bases not matched to a gene: 5. The CDR3 has 13 amino acids.

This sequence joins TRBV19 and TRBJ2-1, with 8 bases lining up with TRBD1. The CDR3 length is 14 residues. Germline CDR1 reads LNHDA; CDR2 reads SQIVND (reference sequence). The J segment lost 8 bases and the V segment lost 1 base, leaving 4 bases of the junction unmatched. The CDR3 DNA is TGTGCCAGTAGTATAGGAAGGACAGGGCATGAGCAGTTCTTC. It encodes CASSIGRTGHEQFF.

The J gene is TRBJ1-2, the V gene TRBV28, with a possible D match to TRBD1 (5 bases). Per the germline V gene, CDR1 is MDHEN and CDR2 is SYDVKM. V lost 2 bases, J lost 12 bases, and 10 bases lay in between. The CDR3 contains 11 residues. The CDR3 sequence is CASSLRGSHTF. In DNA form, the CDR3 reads TGTGCCAGCAGTTTAAGGGGCAGCCACACCTTC.

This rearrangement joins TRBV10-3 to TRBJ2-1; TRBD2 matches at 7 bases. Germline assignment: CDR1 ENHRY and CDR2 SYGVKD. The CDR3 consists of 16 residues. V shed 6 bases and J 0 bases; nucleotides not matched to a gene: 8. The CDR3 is CAIRGAGPVSYNEQFF. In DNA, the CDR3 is TGTGCCATCAGGGGAGCGGGACCCGTCTCCTACAATGAGCAGTTCTTC.

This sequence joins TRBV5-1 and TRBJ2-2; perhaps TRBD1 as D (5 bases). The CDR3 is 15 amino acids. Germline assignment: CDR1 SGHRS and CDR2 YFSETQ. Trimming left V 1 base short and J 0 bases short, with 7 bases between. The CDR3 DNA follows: TGCGCCAGCAGCTTGACAGGATCGAACACCGGGGAGCTGTTTTTT. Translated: CASSLTGSNTGELFF. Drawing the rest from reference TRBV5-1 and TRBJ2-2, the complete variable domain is KAGVTQTPRYLIKTRGQQVTLSCSPISGHRSVSWYQQTPGQGLQFLFEYFSETQRNKGNFPGRFSGRQFSNSRSEMNVSTLELGDSALYLCASSLTGSNTGELFFGEGSRLTVL.

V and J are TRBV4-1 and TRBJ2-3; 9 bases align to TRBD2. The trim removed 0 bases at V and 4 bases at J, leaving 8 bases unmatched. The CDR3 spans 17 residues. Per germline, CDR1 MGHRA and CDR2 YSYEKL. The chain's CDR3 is CASSQDKVAGEADTQYF. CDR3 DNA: TGCGCCAGCAGCCAAGATAAGGTAGCGGGAGAAGCAGATACGCAGTATTTT.

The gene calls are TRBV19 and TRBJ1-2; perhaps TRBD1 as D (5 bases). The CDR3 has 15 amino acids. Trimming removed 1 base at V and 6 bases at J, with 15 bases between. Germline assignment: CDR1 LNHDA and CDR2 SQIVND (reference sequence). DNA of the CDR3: TGTGCCAGTAGTATAGTTCCCCGACAGAGGAATGGCTACACCTTC. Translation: CASSIVPRQRNGYTF.

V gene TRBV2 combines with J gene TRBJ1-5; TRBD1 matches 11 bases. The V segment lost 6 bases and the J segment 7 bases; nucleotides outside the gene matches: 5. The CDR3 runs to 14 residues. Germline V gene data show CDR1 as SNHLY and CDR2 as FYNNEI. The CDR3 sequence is CASSAGQGVQPQHF. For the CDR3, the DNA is TGTGCCAGCAGCGCGGGACAGGGGGTCCAGCCCCAGCATTTT.

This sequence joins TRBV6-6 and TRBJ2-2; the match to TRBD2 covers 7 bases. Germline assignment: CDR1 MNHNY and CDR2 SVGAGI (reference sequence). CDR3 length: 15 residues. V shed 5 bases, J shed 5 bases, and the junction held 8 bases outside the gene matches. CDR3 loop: CASSHTSENTGELFF. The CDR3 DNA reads TGTGCCAGCAGTCATACTAGCGAAAATACCGGGGAGCTGTTTTTT.